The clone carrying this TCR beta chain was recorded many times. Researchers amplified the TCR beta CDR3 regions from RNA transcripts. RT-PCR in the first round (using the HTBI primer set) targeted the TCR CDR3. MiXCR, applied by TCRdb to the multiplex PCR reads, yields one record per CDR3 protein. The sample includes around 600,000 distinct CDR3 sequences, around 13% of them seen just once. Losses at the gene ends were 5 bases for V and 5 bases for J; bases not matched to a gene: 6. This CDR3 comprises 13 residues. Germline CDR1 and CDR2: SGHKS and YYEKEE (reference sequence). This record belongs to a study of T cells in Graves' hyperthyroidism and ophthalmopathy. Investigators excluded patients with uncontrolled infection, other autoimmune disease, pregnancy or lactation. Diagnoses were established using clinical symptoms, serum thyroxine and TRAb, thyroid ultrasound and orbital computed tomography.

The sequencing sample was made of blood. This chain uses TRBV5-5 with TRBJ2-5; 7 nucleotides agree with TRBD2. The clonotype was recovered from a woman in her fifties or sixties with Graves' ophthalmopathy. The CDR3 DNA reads TGTGCCAGCAGTTCAGGACTAGATGAGACCCAGTACTTC. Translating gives CASSSGLDETQYF.